The TCR beta chain described here comes from a study of metastatic and nonmetastatic thyroid tumors. Looking at the study overall: Malignant thyroid and benign thyroid patients provided blood and tumor or nodule tissue whose repertoires were compared.

This clone occurred a few times. J gave up 0 bases and V 6 bases, and 3 bases lay outside the gene matches. The CDR3 totals 14 residues. CDR1 and CDR2 (germline): MNHNS, SASEGT. MiXCR was used by TCRdb to re-call the PCR reads. The data show 35,000 to 40,000 clones, 25% to 30% seen once. Thyroid surgery took place with no prior treatment in any patient. The chain combines TRBV6-1 with TRBJ2-7; 9 nucleotides match TRBD2. This sequence was found in a male donor with papillary thyroid cancer or a benign thyroid nodule (not recorded which). Some clones in this sample may be carry-over from other donors' samples. Input material: blood. CDR3 coding DNA: TGTGCCAGCAGACTTAGCGGGAGCTCCTACGAGCAGTACTTC. This translates into CASRLSGSSYEQYF.